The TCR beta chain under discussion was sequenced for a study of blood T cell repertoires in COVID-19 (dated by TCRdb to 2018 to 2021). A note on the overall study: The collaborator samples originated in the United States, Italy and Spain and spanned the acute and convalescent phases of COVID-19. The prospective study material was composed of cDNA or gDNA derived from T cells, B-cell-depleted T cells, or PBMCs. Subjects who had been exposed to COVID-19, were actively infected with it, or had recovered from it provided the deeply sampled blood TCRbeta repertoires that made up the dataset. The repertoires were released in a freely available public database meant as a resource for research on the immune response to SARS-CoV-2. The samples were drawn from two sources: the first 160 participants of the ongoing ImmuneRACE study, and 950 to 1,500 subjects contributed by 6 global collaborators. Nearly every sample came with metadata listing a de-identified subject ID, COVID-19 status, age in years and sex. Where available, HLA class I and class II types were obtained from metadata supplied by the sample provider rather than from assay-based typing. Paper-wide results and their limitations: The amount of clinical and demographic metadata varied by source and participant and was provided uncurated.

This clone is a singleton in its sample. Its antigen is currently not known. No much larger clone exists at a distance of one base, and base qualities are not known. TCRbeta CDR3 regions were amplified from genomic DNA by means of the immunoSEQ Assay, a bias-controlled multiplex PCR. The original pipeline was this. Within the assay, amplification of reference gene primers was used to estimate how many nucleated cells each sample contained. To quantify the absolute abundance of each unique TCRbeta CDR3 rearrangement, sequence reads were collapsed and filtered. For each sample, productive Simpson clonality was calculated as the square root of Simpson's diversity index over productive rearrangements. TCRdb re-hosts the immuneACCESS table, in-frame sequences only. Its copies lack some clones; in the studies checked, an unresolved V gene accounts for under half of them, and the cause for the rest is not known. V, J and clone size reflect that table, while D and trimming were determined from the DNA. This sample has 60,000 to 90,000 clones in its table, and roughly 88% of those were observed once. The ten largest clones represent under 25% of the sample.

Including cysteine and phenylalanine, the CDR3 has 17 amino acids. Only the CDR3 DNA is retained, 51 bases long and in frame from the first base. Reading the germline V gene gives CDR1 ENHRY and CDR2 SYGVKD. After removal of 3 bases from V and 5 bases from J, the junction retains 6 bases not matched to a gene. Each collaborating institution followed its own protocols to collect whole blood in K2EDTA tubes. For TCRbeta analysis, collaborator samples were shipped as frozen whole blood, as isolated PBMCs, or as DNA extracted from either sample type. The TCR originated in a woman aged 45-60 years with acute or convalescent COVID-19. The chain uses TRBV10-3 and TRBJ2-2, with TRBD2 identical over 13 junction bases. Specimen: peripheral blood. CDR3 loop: CAISDPGLAGVTGELFF. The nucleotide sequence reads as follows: TGTGCCATCAGTGACCCCGGACTAGCGGGAGTTACCGGGGAGCTGTTTTTT.